The entry that follows covers one T cell receptor beta chain sequence. The target antigen is unknown. This record belongs to a study of blood T cells in healthy people across ages. Whole-study results and caveats: A greater number of naive CD4+ cells and higher diversity distinguished long-lived donors from aged donors. Bulk PBMC profiling left naive and antigen-experienced comparisons inconclusive.

A second about 7 to 11 cycle PCR used barcoded and J-beta primers. MiXCR was run by TCRdb on the 5' RACE reads, yielding one entry per CDR3 protein. The profile shows around 970,000 distinct CDR3 sequences, 51% of them singletons. Per the germline V gene, CDR1 is DFQATT and CDR2 is SNEGSKA (reference sequence). This CDR3 contains 13 residues. The specimen was blood. The chain carries TRBV20-1 and TRBJ2-4; no reliable D call. The end of the DNA fits TRBJ2-5 better, so the J call may be wrong. The clonotype originates from a woman aged 55-70 years in good health. CDR3 sequence: CSARPDTPETQYF. The DNA for the CDR3 is TGCAGTGCTAGACCCGACACGCCGGAGACCCAGTACTTC.